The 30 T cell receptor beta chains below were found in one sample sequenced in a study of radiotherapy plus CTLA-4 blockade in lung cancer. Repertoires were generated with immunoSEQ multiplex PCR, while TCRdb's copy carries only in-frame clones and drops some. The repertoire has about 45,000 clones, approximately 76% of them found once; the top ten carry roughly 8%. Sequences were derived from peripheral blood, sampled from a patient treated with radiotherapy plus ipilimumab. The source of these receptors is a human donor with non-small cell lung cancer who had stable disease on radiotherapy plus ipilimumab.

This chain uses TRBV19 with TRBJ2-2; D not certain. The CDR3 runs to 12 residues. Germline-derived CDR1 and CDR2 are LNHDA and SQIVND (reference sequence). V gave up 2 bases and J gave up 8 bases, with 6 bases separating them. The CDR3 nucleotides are TGTGCCAGTAGTATAACTCGAGGGGAGCTGTTTTTT. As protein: CASSITRGELFF.

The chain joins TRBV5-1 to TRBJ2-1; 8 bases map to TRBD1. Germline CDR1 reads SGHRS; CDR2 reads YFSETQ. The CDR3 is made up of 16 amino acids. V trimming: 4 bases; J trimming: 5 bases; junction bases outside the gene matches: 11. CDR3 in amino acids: CASSVTAGTGDNEQFF. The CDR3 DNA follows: TGCGCCAGCAGCGTTACAGCCGGGACAGGAGACAATGAGCAGTTCTTC. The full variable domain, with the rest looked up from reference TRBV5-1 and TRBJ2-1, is KAGVTQTPRYLIKTRGQQVTLSCSPISGHRSVSWYQQTPGQGLQFLFEYFSETQRNKGNFPGRFSGRQFSNSRSEMNVSTLELGDSALYLCASSVTAGTGDNEQFFGPGTRLTVL.

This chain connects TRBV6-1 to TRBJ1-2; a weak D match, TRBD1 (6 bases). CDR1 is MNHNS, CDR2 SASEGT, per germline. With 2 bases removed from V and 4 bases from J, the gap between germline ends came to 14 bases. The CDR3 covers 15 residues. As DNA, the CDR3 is TGTGCCAGCAGTGAATCGGACGGGACAATCTATGGCTACACCTTC. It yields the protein CASSESDGTIYGYTF.

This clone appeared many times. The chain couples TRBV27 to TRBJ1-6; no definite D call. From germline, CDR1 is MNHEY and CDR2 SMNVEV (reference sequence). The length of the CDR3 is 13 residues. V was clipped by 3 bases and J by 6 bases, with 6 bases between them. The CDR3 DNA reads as TGTGCCAGCAGTTTCCTCCGTAATTCACCCCTCCACTTT. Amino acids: CASSFLRNSPLHF.

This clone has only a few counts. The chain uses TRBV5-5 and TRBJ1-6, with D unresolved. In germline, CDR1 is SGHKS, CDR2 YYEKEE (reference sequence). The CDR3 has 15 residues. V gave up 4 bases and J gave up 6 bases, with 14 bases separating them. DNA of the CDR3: TGTGCCAGCAGCCCGGAGGACGGAGGTAATTCACCCCTCCACTTT. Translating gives CASSPEDGGNSPLHF.

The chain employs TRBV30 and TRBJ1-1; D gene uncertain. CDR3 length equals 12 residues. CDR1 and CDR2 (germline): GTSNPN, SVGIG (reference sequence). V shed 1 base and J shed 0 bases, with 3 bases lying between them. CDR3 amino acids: CAWSEVNTEAFF. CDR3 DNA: TGTGCCTGGAGTGAGGTGAACACTGAAGCTTTCTTT.

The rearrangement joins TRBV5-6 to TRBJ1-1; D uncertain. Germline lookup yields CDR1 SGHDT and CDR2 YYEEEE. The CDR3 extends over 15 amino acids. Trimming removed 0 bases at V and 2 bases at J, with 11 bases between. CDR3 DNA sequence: TGTGCCAGCAGCTTGGGGCGCCAGCTTAACACTGAAGCTTTCTTT. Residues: CASSLGRQLNTEAFF.

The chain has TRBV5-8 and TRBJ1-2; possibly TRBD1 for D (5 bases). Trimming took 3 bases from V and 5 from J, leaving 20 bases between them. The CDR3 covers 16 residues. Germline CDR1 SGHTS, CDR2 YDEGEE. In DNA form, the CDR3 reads TGTGCCAGCAGCTCACGGGGGGGGAACCAAGGATATGGCTACACCTTC. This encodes CASSSRGGNQGYGYTF.

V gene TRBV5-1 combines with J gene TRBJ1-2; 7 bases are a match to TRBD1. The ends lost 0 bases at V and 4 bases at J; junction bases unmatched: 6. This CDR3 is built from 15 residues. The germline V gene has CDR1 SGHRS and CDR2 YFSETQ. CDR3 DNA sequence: TGCGCCAGCAGCTTGGAAGGAGGGGGCGGCTATGGCTACACCTTC. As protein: CASSLEGGGGYGYTF.

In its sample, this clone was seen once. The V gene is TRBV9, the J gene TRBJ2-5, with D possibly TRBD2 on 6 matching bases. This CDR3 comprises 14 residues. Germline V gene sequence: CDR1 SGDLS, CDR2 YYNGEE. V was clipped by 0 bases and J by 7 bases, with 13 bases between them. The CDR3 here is CASSVGGERGTQYF. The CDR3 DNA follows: TGTGCCAGCAGCGTAGGGGGGGAGAGAGGGACCCAGTACTTC.

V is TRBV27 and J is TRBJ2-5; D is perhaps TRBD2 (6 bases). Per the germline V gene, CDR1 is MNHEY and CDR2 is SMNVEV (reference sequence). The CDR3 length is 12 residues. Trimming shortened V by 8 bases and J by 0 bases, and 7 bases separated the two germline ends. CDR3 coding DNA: TGTGCCAGCGGGGACTACCAAGAGACCCAGTACTTC. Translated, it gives CASGDYQETQYF.

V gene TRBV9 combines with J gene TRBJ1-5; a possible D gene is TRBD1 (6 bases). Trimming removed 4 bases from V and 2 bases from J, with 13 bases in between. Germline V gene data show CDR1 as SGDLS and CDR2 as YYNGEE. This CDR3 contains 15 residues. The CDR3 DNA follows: TGTGCCAGCAGCCCCAGAGGGGGAGGCAATCAGCCCCAGCATTTT. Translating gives CASSPRGGGNQPQHF.

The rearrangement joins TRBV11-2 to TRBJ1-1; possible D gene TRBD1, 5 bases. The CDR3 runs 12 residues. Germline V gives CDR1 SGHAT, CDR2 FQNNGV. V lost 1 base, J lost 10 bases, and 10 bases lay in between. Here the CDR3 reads CASSLAAGPAFF. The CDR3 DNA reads TGTGCCAGCAGCTTAGCCGCAGGGCCAGCTTTCTTT.

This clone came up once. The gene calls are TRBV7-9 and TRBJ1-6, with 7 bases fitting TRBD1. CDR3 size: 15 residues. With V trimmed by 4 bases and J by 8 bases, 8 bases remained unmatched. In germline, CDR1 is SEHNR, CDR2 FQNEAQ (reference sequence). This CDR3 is CASSSGTVNDSPLHF. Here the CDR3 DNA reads TGTGCCAGCAGCTCAGGGACAGTGAACGATTCACCCCTCCACTTT.

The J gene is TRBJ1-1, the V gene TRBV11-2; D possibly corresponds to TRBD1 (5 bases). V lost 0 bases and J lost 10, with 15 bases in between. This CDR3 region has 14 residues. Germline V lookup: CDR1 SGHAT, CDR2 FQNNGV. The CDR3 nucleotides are TGTGCCAGCAGCTTAGAGCGTTTGGGGGTGAGAGCTTTCTTT. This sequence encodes CASSLERLGVRAFF.

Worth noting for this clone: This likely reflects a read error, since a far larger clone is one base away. CDR3 DNA sequence: TGTGCCAGCAGCTTACAGCGCTCCTACTACAATGAGCAATTCTTC. It specifies CASSLQRSYYNEQFF. The chain links TRBV7-2 to TRBJ2-1; D gene unclear. The CDR3 spans 15 residues. CDR1 and CDR2 from the germline V gene are SGHTA and FQGNSA.

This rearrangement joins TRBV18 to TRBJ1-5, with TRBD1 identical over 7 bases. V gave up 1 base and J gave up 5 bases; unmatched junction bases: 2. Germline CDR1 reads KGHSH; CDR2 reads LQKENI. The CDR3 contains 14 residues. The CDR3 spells CASSPQQGHQPQHF. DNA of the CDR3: TGTGCCAGCTCACCACAACAGGGGCATCAGCCCCAGCATTTT.

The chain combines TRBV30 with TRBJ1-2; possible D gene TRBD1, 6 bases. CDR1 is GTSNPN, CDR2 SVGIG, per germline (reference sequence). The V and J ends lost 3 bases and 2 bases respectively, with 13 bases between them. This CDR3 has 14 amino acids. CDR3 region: CAWRSDRLNYGYTF. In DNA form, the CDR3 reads TGTGCCTGGAGAAGTGACAGGCTGAACTATGGCTACACCTTC.

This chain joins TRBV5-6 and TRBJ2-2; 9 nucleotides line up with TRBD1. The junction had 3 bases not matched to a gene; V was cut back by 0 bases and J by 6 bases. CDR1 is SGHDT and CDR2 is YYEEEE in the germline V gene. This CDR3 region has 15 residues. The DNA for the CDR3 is TGTGCCAGCAGCTTGGGGACAGGGGCTCCCGGGGAGCTGTTTTTT. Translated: CASSLGTGAPGELFF.

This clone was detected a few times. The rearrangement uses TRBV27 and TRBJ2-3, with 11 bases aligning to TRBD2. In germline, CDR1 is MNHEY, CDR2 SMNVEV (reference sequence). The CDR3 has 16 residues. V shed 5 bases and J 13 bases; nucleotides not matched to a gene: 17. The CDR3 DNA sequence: TGTGCCAGCAGTCCCCGACTCCAGGCTAGCGGGGGGCGGGAGTATTTT. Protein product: CASSPRLQASGGREYF.

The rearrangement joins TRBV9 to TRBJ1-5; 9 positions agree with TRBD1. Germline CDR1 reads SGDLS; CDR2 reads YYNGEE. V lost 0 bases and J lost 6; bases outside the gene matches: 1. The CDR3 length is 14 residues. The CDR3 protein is CASSVEGQGQPQHF. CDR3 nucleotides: TGTGCCAGCAGCGTAGAGGGACAGGGTCAGCCCCAGCATTTT.

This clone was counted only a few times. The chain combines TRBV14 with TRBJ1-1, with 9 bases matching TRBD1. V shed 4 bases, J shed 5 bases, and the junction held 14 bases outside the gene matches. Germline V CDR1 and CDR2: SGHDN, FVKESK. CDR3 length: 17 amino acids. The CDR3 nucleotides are TGTGCCAGCAGCCCCCTTACAGGGGGCCGACCTTATACTGAAGCTTTCTTT. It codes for CASSPLTGGRPYTEAFF.

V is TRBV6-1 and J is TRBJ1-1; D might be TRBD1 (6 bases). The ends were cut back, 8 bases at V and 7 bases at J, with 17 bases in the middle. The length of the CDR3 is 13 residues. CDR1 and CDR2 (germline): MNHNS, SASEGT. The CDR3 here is CASLGAGAYEAFF. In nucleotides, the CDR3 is TGTGCCAGCCTCGGGGCAGGGGCCTATGAAGCTTTCTTT.

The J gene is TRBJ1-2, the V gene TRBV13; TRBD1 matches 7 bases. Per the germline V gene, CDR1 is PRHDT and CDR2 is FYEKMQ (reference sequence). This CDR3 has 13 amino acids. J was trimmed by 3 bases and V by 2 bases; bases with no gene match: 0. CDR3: CASSLQGDYGYTF. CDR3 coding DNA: TGTGCCAGCAGCTTACAGGGGGACTATGGCTACACCTTC.

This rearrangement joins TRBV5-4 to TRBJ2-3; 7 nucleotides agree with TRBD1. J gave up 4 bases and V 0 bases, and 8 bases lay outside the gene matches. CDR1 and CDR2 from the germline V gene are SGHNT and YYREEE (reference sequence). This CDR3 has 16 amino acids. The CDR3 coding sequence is TGTGCCAGCAGCTTGGCCCTAAACAGGGGCCCAGATACGCAGTATTTT. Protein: CASSLALNRGPDTQYF.

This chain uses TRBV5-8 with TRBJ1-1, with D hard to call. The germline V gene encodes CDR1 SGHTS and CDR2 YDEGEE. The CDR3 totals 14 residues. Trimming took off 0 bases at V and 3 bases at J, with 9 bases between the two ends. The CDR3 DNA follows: TGTGCCAGCAGCTTGGCACTATACGACACTGAAGCTTTCTTT. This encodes CASSLALYDTEAFF.

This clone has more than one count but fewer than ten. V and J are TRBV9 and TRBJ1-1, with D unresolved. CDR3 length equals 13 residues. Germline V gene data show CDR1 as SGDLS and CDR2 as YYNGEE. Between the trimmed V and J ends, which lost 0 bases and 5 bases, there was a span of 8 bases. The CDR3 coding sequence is TGTGCCAGCAGCGTAGTCGAAGGGACTGAAGCTTTCTTT. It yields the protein CASSVVEGTEAFF.

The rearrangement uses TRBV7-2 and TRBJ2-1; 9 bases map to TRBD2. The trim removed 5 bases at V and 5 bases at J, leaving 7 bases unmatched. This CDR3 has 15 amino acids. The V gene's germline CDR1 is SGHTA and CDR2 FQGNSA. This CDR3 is CASSLRLAADNEQFF. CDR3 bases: TGTGCCAGCAGCCTAAGACTAGCGGCAGACAATGAGCAGTTCTTC. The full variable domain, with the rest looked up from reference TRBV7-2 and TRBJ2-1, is GAGVSQSPSNKVTEKGKDVELRCDPISGHTALYWYRQSLGQGLEFLIYFQGNSAPDKSGLPSDRFSAERTGGSVSTLTIQRTQQEDSAVYLCASSLRLAADNEQFFGPGTRLTVL.

The CDR3 bases are TGTGCCAGCAGTTCCGGTGGGGAGGGTTTAAGGCCCCAGCATTTT. Amino acid sequence: CASSSGGEGLRPQHF. The chain is built from TRBV28 and TRBJ1-5; D remains unclear. Deletions cut 4 bases from V and 9 bases from J, with 19 bases between. Germline-derived CDR1 and CDR2 are MDHEN and SYDVKM. CDR3 length equals 15 residues. Complete variable domain (other parts from reference TRBV28 and TRBJ1-5): DVKVTQSSRYLVKRTGEKVFLECVQDMDHENMFWYRQDPGLGLRLIYFSYDVKMKEKGDIPEGYSVSREKKERFSLILESASTNQTSMYLCASSSGGEGLRPQHFGDGTRLSIL.

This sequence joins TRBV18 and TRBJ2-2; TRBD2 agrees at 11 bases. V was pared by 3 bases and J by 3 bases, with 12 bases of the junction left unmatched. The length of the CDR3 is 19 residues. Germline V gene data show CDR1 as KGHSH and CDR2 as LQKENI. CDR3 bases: TGTGCCAGCTCACCGGAGTGGACTAGCGGGTTCCCGGACACCGGGGAGCTGTTTTTT. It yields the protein CASSPEWTSGFPDTGELFF.